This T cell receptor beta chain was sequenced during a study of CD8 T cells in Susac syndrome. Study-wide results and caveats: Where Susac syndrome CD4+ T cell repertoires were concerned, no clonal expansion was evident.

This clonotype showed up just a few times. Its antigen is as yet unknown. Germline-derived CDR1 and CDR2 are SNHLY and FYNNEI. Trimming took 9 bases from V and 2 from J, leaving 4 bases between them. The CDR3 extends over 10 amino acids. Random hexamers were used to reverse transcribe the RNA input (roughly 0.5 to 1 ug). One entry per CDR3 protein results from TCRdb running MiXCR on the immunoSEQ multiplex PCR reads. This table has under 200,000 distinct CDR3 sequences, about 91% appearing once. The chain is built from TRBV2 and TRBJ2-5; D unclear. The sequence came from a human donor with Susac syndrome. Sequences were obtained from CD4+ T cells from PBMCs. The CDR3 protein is CASRQETQYF. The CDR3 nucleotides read TGTGCCAGTCGACAAGAGACCCAGTACTTC.